Following are 14 T cell receptor beta chains from one sample sequenced in a study of identical twins. TCRdb redid the calling of the 5' RACE reads with MiXCR, one entry per CDR3 protein. The sample has around 480,000 distinct CDR3 sequences, 12% to 15% seen once. This sample also appeared in a second study, on yellow fever vaccine responses in identical twins.

Sequenced input: CD4+ T cells sorted from blood. Receptor source: a woman under 30 in good health.

In this sample, this clonotype turned up a few times. The rearrangement joins TRBV6-1 to TRBJ2-1, with 8 nucleotides matching TRBD1. The CDR3 spans 14 residues. Germline trimming cut 7 bases from V and 3 bases from J; bases unmatched to any gene: 5. Germline V gene sequence: CDR1 MNHNS, CDR2 SASEGT. The DNA of the CDR3 is TGTGCCAGCACCCGACAGGGGCACTACAATGAGCAGTTCTTC. This encodes CASTRQGHYNEQFF.

The genes are TRBV20-1 and TRBJ2-1, with TRBD1 identical over 9 bases. The germline CDR1 and CDR2 sequences are DFQATT and SNEGSKA (reference sequence). V was clipped by 5 bases and J by 9 bases; unmatched bases: 5. The CDR3 is 12 amino acids. The CDR3, as DNA: TGCAGTGCTCCGGACAGGGGCATTGAGCAGTTCTTC. Its translation is CSAPDRGIEQFF.

This clonotype was observed a few times. This chain links TRBV7-2 with TRBJ2-1, with TRBD2 matching over 9 bases. This CDR3 comprises 15 residues. Germline CDR1 and CDR2: SGHTA and FQGNSA. V was pared by 1 base and J by 6 bases, with 4 bases of the junction left unmatched. CDR3 coding DNA: TGTGCCAGCAGCTTAGATGGCGGGGGGGGCAATGAGCAGTTCTTC. Amino acids: CASSLDGGGGNEQFF. The whole variable domain, remainder taken from reference TRBV7-2 and TRBJ2-1, is GAGVSQSPSNKVTEKGKDVELRCDPISGHTALYWYRQSLGQGLEFLIYFQGNSAPDKSGLPSDRFSAERTGGSVSTLTIQRTQQEDSAVYLCASSLDGGGGNEQFFGPGTRLTVL.

The chain is built from TRBV19 and TRBJ2-1; no firm D call. The germline CDR1 and CDR2 sequences are LNHDA and SQIVND (reference sequence). There are 14 residues in the CDR3. The germline V and J ends were trimmed by 7 bases and 5 bases, with 15 bases remaining between them. The CDR3 DNA reads TGTGCCAGTACCCCGGACGGATATAACAATGAGCAGTTCTTC. Translated: CASTPDGYNNEQFF.

The chain joins TRBV12-5 to TRBJ2-2; TRBD1 is a possible D gene (5 bases). From germline, CDR1 is LGHNT and CDR2 FRNRAP. The CDR3 totals 16 residues. Between the trimmed V and J ends, which lost 0 bases and 1 base, there was a span of 9 bases. CDR3 amino acids: CASGLVLGQNTGELFF. The CDR3 DNA reads TGTGCTAGTGGTTTGGTACTTGGACAGAACACCGGGGAGCTGTTTTTT.

This clonotype was counted a few times. This chain links TRBV20-1 with TRBJ1-2; D is possibly TRBD1 (6 bases). In germline, CDR1 is DFQATT, CDR2 SNEGSKA (reference sequence). The CDR3 consists of 13 residues. Trimming pared 6 bases from V and 2 bases from J, leaving 13 bases between. CDR3 sequence reads: CSALSGQNYGYTF. The CDR3 coding sequence is TGCAGTGCCCTCAGTGGACAGAACTATGGCTACACCTTC.

This clonotype was found a few times. The rearrangement uses TRBV27 and TRBJ2-2; 10 bases agree with TRBD2. The ends lost 2 bases at V and 5 bases at J; junction bases unmatched: 5. CDR3 length: 16 amino acids. Germline-derived CDR1 and CDR2 are MNHEY and SMNVEV (reference sequence). This CDR3 reads CASSLLAGVGTGELFF. Here the CDR3 DNA reads TGTGCCAGCAGTTTACTAGCGGGAGTAGGGACCGGGGAGCTGTTTTTT.

This clonotype has only a few counts. The genes are TRBV19 and TRBJ2-7; D is tentatively TRBD1 or TRBD2 (5 bases each). The germline V gene has CDR1 LNHDA and CDR2 SQIVND (reference sequence). V was trimmed by 4 bases and J by 2 bases, leaving 15 bases between them. The CDR3 has 15 amino acids. CDR3 residues: CASSRPRGDTYEQYF. CDR3 DNA sequence: TGTGCCAGTAGTAGGCCCAGAGGGGATACCTACGAGCAGTACTTC.

This clonotype has a single count. The chain joins TRBV6-2 or TRBV6-3 to TRBJ2-1, with D hard to call. V lost 7 bases and J lost 15, with 7 bases in between. The CDR3 is made up of 8 amino acids. Germline values: CDR1 MNHEY, CDR2 SVGEGT. Here the CDR3 reads CASTRPFF. For the CDR3, the DNA is TGTGCCAGCACCCGCCCGTTCTTC.

This clonotype occurred many times. This chain uses TRBV29-1 with TRBJ2-3; 9 bases map to TRBD1. The V gene's germline CDR1 is SQVTM and CDR2 ANQGSEA. Germline trimming cut 3 bases from V and 12 bases from J; bases unmatched to any gene: 4. The CDR3 covers 11 residues. CDR3 sequence (DNA): TGCAGCGTTGATCTACAGGGGGCCCAGTATTTT. Translating it yields CSVDLQGAQYF.

This clonotype was seen many times. The rearrangement joins TRBV5-1 to TRBJ1-5, with 7 positions matching TRBD1. The germline V gene has CDR1 SGHRS and CDR2 YFSETQ. The CDR3 contains 14 residues. The V and J ends lost 0 bases and 5 bases, in that order; junction bases with no gene match: 2. This CDR3 is CASSLDQGDQPQHF. The CDR3 DNA follows: TGCGCCAGCAGCTTGGACCAGGGGGATCAGCCCCAGCATTTT.

This clonotype appeared a few times. The V and J genes are TRBV18 and TRBJ2-5; D is perhaps TRBD1 or TRBD2 (5 bases each). There are 13 residues in the CDR3. Looked up from germline, CDR1 is KGHSH and CDR2 is LQKENI. Trimming cost V 4 bases and J 1 base, with 7 bases left between them. Here the CDR3 DNA reads TGTGCCAGCTCACGGGACGTCCAAGAGACCCAGTACTTC. Amino acids: CASSRDVQETQYF.

This clonotype was picked up a small number of times. This chain joins TRBV20-1 and TRBJ2-5, with TRBD2 matching 8 bases. CDR3 size: 13 residues. Germline trimming cut 7 bases from V and 2 bases from J; bases unmatched to any gene: 6. The germline V gene encodes CDR1 DFQATT and CDR2 SNEGSKA (reference sequence). As DNA, the CDR3 is TGCAGTGTCCATTCGGGAGGGCAAGAGACCCAGTACTTC. Translating gives CSVHSGGQETQYF.

Many counts were recorded for this clonotype. This chain links TRBV29-1 with TRBJ2-1, with 14 bases fitting TRBD2. V trimming: 6 bases; J trimming: 7 bases; junction bases outside the gene matches: 11. There are 16 residues in the CDR3. Germline loops: CDR1 SQVTM, CDR2 ANQGSEA. CDR3 nucleotides: TGCAGCGTCCAAACCGGACTAGCGGGAGGCCTAAATGAGCAGTTCTTC. Translation gives CSVQTGLAGGLNEQFF.